This T cell receptor (beta chain) was profiled in a study of blood T cell repertoires in COVID-19. Whole-study context: Acute and convalescent COVID-19 specimens originated in the United States, Italy and Spain. T cells, B-cell-depleted T cells, or PBMCs supplied cDNA or gDNA.

The CDR3 is 13 residues long. Germline trimming cut 7 bases from V and 7 bases from J; bases unmatched to any gene: 6. Original methodology: Researchers report that nucleated cell counts were estimated from reference gene primer amplification. TCRdb keeps only in-frame clones here, not all; method: immunoSEQ multiplex PCR. D and trimming come from the DNA, and the V and J calls and clone size come from that table. The profile covers about 170,000 clones, with approximately 86% appearing a single time and 3% to 4% taken by the ten largest. A word on this clone: This sample also contains other DNA sequences that code for the same CDR3.

The chain carries TRBV12-3 or TRBV12-4 and TRBJ1-2, with 10 bases lining up with TRBD1. The sequence was obtained from a man between 65 and 79 years old with acute or convalescent COVID-19. Input material: peripheral blood. The DNA of the CDR3 is TGTGCCAGCACATTGACAGGGGGCAGTGGCTACACCTTC. Translated, it gives CASTLTGGSGYTF.